Here is one T cell receptor beta chain with its context. Its antigen is not identified. This CDR3 is 15 amino acids long. Germline assignment: CDR1 KGHSH and CDR2 LQKENI. V lost 5 bases and J 1 base, leaving 14 bases between the germline ends. This sample is drawn from a study of radiotherapy plus CTLA-4 blockade in lung cancer. For the study at large: Of the patients, about 20% showed objective responses and roughly 31% attained disease control. Study findings and constraints: In blood, TCR clones derived from the tumor expanded after radiotherapy plus ipilimumab.

Profiling relied on immunoSEQ multiplex PCR, and the TCRdb table lists in-frame clones only, not all of them. Altogether roughly 66,000 clones are present, around 86% being singletons, with the ten largest covering roughly 4%. The source of this sequence is a human donor with non-small cell lung cancer who had a partial response to radiotherapy plus ipilimumab. The chain couples TRBV18 to TRBJ1-1, with TRBD1 as a possible D gene (5 bases). The sample here was peripheral blood, taken from a patient treated with radiotherapy plus ipilimumab. The CDR3 DNA reads TGTGCCAGCTCATTAGCCATGGGGGGGAACACTGAAGCTTTCTTT. It encodes CASSLAMGGNTEAFF.